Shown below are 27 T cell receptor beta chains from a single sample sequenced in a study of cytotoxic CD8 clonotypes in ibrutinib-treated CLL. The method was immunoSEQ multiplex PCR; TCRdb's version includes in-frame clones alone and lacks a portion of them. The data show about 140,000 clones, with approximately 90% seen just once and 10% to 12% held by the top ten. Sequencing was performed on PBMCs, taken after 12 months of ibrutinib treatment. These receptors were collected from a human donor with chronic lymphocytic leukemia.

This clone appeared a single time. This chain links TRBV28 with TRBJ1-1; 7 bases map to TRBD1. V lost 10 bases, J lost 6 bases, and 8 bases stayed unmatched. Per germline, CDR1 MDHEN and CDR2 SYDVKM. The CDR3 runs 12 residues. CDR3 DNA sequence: TGTGCCACCAGGGGGGGAATGGCTGAAGCTTTCTTT. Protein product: CATRGGMAEAFF.

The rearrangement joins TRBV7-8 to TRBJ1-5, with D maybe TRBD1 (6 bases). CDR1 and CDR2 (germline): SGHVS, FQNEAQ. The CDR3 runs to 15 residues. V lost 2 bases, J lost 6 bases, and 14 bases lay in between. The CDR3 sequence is CASSLFHGGPQPQHF. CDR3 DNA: TGTGCCAGCAGCTTATTTCATGGGGGCCCTCAGCCCCAGCATTTT. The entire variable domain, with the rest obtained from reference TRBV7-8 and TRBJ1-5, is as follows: GAGVSQSPRYKVAKRGQDVALRCDPISGHVSLFWYQQALGQGPEFLTYFQNEAQLDKSGLPSDRFFAERPEGSVSTLKIQRTQQEDSAVYLCASSLFHGGPQPQHFGDGTRLSIL.

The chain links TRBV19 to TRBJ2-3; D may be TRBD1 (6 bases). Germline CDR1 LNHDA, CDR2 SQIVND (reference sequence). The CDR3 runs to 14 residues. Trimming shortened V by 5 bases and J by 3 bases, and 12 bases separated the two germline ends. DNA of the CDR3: TGTGCCAGTAGTGTTCAGGACAGTACAGATACGCAGTATTTT. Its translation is CASSVQDSTDTQYF.

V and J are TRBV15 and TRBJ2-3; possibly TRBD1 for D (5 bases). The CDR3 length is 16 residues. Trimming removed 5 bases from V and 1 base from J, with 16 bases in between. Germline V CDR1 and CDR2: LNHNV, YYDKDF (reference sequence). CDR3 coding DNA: TGTGCCACCAGCCGCGAGTTAGGGGCTGGCACAGATACGCAGTATTTT. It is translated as CATSRELGAGTDTQYF. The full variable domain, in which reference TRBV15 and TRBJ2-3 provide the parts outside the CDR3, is DAMVIQNPRYQVTQFGKPVTLSCSQTLNHNVMYWYQQKSSQAPKLLFHYYDKDFNNEADTPDNFQSRRPNTSFCFLDIRSPGLGDTAMYLCATSRELGAGTDTQYFGPGTRLTVL.

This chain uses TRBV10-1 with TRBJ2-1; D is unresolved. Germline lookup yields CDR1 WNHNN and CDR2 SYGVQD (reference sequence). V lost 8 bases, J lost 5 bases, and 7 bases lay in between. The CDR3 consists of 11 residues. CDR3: CASEMNNEQFF. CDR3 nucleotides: TGCGCCAGCGAGATGAACAATGAGCAGTTCTTC.

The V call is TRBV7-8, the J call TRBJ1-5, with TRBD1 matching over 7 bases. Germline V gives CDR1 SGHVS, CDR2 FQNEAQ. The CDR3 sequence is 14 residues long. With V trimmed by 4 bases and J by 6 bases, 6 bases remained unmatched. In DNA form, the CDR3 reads TGTGCCAGCAGCTCAACAGGGGAGGGTCAGCCCCAGCATTTT. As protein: CASSSTGEGQPQHF.

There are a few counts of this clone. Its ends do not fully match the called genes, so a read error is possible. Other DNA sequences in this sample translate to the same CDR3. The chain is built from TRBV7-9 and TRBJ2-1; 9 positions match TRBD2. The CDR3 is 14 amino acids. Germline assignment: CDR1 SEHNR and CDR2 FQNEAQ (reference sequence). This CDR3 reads CASSLAGSYNEQFF. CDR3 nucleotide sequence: TGTGCCAGCAGCCTAGCGGGATCCTACAATGAGCAGTTCTTC.

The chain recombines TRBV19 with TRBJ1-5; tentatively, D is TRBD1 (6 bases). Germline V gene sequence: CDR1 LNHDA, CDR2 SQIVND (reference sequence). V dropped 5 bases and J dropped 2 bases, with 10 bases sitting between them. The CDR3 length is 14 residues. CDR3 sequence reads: CASSPRQGNQPQHF. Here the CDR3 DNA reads TGTGCCAGTAGTCCTAGACAGGGCAATCAGCCCCAGCATTTT. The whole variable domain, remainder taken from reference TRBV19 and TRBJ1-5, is DGGITQSPKYLFRKEGQNVTLSCEQNLNHDAMYWYRQDPGQGLRLIYYSQIVNDFQKGDIAEGYSVSREKKESFPLTVTSAQKNPTAFYLCASSPRQGNQPQHFGDGTRLSIL.

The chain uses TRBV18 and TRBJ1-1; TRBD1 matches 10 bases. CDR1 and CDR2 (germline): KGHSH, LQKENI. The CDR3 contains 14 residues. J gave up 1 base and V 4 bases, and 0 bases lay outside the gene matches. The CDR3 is CASSRDRGNTEAFF. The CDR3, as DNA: TGTGCCAGCTCACGGGACAGGGGGAACACTGAAGCTTTCTTT.

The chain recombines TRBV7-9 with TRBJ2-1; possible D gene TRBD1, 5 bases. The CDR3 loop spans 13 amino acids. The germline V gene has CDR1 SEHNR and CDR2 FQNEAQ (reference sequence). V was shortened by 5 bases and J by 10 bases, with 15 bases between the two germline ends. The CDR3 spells CASSRAPRGEQFF. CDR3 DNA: TGTGCCAGCAGCCGTGCGCCTAGGGGCGAGCAGTTCTTC.

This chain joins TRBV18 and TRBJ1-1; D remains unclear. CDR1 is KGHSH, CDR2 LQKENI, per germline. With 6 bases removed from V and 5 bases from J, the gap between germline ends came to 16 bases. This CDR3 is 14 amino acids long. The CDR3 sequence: CASSSGNSYTEAFF. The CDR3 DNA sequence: TGTGCCAGCTCCTCTGGGAACTCCTATACTGAAGCTTTCTTT.

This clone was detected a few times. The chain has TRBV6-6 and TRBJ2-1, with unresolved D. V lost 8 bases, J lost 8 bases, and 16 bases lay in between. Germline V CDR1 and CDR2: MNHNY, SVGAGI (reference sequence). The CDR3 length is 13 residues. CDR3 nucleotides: TGTGCCAGCCGGTTTTTGGTGGGGTATGAGCAGTTCTTC. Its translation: CASRFLVGYEQFF.

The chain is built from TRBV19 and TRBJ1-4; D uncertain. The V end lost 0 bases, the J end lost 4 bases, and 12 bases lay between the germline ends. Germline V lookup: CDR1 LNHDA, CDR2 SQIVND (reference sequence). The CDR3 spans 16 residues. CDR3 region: CASSIDSGRFNEKLFF. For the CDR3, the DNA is TGTGCCAGTAGTATAGATTCCGGCAGATTTAATGAAAAACTGTTTTTT.

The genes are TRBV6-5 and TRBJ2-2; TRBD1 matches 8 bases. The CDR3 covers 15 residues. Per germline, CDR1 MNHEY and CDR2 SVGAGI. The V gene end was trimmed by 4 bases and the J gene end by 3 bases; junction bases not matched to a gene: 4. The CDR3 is CASSWTGMYTGELFF. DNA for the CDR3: TGTGCCAGCAGTTGGACAGGGATGTACACCGGGGAGCTGTTTTTT.

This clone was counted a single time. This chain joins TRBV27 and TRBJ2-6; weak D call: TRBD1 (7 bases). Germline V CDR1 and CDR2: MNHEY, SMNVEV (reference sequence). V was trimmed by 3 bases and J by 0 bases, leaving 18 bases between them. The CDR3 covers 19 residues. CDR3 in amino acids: CASSFSPGQTSSGANVLTF. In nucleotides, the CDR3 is TGTGCCAGCAGTTTCTCCCCGGGACAGACTAGCTCTGGGGCCAACGTCCTGACTTTC.

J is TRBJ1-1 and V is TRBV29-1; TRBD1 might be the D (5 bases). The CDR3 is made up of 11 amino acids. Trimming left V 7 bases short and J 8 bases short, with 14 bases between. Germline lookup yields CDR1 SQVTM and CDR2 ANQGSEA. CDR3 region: CSGSRGQEAFF. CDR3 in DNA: TGCAGCGGCTCGCGGGGCCAAGAAGCTTTCTTT. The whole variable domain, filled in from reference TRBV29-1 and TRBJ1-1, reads SAVISQKPSRDICQRGTSLTIQCQVDSQVTMMFWYRQQPGQSLTLIATANQGSEATYESGFVIDKFPISRPNLTFSTLTVSNMSPEDSSIYLCSGSRGQEAFFGQGTRLTVV.

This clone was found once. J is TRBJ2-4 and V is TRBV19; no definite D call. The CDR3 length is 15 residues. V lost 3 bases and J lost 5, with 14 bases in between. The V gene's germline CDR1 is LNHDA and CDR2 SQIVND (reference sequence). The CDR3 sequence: CASSISRIQENIQYF. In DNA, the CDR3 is TGTGCCAGTAGTATTTCCAGGATCCAGGAAAACATTCAGTACTTC. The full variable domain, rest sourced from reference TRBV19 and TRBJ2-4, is DGGITQSPKYLFRKEGQNVTLSCEQNLNHDAMYWYRQDPGQGLRLIYYSQIVNDFQKGDIAEGYSVSREKKESFPLTVTSAQKNPTAFYLCASSISRIQENIQYFGAGTRLSVL.

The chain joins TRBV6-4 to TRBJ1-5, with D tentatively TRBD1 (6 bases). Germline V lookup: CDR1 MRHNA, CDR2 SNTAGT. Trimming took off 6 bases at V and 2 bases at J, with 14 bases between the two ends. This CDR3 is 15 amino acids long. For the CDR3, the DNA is TGTGCCAGCAGCCTGGAACAGGGAGGCAATCAGCCCCAGCATTTT. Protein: CASSLEQGGNQPQHF.

The CDR3: CASSSRWTALGEGNTIYF. The CDR3 DNA reads TGTGCCAGCAGCTCGCGTTGGACAGCCCTTGGAGAGGGAAACACCATATATTTT. The chain couples TRBV7-9 to TRBJ1-3, with TRBD1 as a possible D gene (6 bases). Germline V CDR1 and CDR2: SEHNR, FQNEAQ (reference sequence). V was pared by 4 bases and J by 4 bases, with 23 bases between. The CDR3 is 18 residues long.

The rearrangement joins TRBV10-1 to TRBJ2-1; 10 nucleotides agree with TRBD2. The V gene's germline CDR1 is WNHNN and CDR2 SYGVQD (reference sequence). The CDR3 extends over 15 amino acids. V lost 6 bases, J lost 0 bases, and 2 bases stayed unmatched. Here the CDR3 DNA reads TGCGCCAGCAGCGTAGCGGGGGGCTCCTACAATGAGCAGTTCTTC. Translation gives CASSVAGGSYNEQFF.

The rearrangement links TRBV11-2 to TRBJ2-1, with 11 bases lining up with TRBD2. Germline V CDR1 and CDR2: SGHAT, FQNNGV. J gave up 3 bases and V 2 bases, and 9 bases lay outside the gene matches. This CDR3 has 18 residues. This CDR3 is CASSLLLAGGEGYNEQFF. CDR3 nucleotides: TGTGCCAGCAGCTTATTATTAGCGGGAGGGGAGGGCTACAATGAGCAGTTCTTC.

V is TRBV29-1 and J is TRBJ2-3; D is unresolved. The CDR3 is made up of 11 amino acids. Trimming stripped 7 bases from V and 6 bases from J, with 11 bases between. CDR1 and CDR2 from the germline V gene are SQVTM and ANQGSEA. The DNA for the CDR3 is TGCAGCGCCGATTTCGGTGATACGCAGTATTTT. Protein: CSADFGDTQYF.

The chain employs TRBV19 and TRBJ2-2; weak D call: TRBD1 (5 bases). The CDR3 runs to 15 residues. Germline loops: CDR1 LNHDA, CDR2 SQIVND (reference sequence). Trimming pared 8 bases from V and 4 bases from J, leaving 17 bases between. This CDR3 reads CASRSVTAPTGELFF. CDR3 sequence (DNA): TGTGCCAGTCGATCAGTGACAGCCCCCACCGGGGAGCTGTTTTTT.

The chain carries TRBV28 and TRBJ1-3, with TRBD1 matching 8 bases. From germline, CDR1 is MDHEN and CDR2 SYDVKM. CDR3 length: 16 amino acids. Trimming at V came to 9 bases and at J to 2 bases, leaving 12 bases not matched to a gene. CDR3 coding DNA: TGTGCCAGTGGCGGGACAGGCCTGATGGCTGGAAACACCATATATTTT. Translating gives CASGGTGLMAGNTIYF. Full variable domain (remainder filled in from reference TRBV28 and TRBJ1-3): DVKVTQSSRYLVKRTGEKVFLECVQDMDHENMFWYRQDPGLGLRLIYFSYDVKMKEKGDIPEGYSVSREKKERFSLILESASTNQTSMYLCASGGTGLMAGNTIYFGEGSWLTVV.

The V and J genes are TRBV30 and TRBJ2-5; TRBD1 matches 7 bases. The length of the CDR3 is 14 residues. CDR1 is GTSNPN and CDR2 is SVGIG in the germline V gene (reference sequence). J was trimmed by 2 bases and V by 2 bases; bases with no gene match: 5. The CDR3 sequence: CAWSPGTVQETQYF. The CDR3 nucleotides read TGTGCCTGGAGTCCCGGGACAGTACAAGAGACCCAGTACTTC.

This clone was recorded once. CDR3 sequence: CATATYNEQFF. CDR3 DNA sequence: TGTGCTACTGCCACCTACAATGAGCAGTTCTTC. V and J are TRBV27 and TRBJ2-1; D is unclear. The CDR3 runs 11 residues. The germline CDR1 and CDR2 sequences are MNHEY and SMNVEV (reference sequence).

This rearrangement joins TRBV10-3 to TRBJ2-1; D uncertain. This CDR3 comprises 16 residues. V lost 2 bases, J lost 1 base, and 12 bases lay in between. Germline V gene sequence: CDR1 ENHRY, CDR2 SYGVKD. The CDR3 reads CAISEKGPQSYNEQFF. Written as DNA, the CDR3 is TGTGCCATCAGTGAGAAGGGCCCGCAGTCCTACAATGAGCAGTTCTTC.